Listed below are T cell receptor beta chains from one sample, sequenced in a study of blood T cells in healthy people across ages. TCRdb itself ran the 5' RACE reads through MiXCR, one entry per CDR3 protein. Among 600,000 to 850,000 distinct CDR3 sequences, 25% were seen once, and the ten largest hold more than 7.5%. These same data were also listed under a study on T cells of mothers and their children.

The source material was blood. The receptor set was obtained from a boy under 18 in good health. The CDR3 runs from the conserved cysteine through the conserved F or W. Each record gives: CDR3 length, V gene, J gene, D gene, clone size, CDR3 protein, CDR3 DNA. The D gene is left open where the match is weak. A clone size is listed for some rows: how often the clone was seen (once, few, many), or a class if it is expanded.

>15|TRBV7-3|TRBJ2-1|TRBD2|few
CASSSGLAGRDEQFF
TGTGCCAGCAGCTCGGGACTAGCGGGAAGGGATGAGCAGTTCTTC
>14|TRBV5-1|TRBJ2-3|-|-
CASSLTPSTDTQYF
TGCGCCAGCAGCTTGACGCCAAGCACAGATACGCAGTATTTT
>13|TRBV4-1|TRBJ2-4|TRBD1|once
CASSQGGGGPWYF
TGCGCCAGCAGCCAAGGAGGGGGCGGTCCCTGGTACTTC
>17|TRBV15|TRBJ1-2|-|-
CATSETLSVGASYGYTF
TGTGCCACCAGCGAGACCCTAAGTGTTGGGGCGTCCTATGGCTACACCTTC
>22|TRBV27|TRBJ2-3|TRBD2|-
CASSFSAPTSGLAWKGTDTQYF
TGTGCCAGCAGTTTCTCCGCCCCGACTAGCGGGCTCGCCTGGAAAGGCACAGATACGCAGTATTTT
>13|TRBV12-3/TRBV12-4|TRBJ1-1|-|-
CASTYPDRLGAFF
TGTGCCAGCACCTACCCCGACAGGTTGGGAGCTTTCTTT
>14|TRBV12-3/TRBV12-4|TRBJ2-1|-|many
CASRSWSGVNEQFF
TGTGCCAGCAGGAGCTGGTCGGGTGTTAATGAGCAGTTCTTC
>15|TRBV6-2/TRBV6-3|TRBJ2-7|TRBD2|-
CASSYVTSGGSEQYF
TGTGCCAGCAGTTACGTGACTAGCGGGGGTTCCGAGCAGTACTTC
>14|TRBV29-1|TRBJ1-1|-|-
CSVDFMTGLAEAFF
TGCAGCGTTGACTTTATGACGGGGCTAGCTGAAGCTTTCTTT
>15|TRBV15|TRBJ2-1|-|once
CATSGQYGTYNEQFF
TGTGCCACCAGCGGACAATATGGAACCTACAATGAGCAGTTCTTC
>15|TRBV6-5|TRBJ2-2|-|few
CASKQGTGPFGELFF
TGTGCCAGCAAACAGGGAACGGGTCCTTTCGGGGAGCTGTTTTTT
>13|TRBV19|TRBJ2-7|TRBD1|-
CASNQEQGYEQYF
TGTGCCAGTAATCAAGAACAGGGGTACGAGCAGTACTTC
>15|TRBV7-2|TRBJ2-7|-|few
CASSFVHNAGYEQYF
TGTGCCAGCAGCTTTGTTCATAACGCTGGCTACGAGCAGTACTTC
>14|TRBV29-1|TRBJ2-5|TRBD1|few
CSVEFDRVMETQYF
TGCAGCGTTGAATTTGACAGGGTGATGGAGACCCAGTACTTC
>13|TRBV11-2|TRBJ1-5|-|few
CASKSQGNQPQHF
TGTGCCAGCAAATCACAGGGCAATCAGCCCCAGCATTTT
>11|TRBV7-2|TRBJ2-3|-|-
CASSLQSMQYF
TGTGCCAGCAGCCTTCAGAGTATGCAGTATTTT
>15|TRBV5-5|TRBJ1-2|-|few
CASSLQDSVGEGYTF
TGTGCCAGCAGCCTACAGGACTCTGTCGGGGAAGGCTACACCTTC
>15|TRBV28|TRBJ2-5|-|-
CASSGRQGTQETQYF
TGTGCCAGCAGTGGGCGCCAGGGGACCCAAGAGACCCAGTACTTC
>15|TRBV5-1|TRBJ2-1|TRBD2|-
CASSYTSGTADEQFF
TGCGCCAGCAGCTATACTAGCGGCACCGCGGATGAGCAGTTCTTC
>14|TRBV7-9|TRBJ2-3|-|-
CASSLSLPTDTQYF
TGTGCCAGCAGCTTATCCCTCCCTACAGATACGCAGTATTTT
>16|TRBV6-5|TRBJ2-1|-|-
CASSPGGVLSYNEQFF
TGTGCCAGCAGCCCAGGGGGGGTTCTCTCCTACAATGAGCAGTTCTTC
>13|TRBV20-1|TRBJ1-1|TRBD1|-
CSAASSTGTEAFF
TGCAGTGCTGCAAGCTCGACAGGGACTGAAGCTTTCTTT
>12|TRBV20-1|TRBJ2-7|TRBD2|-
CSATGEGDEQYF
TGCAGTGCTACGGGGGAGGGTGACGAGCAGTACTTC
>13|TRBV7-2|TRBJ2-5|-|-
CASSAIFEETQYF
TGTGCCAGCAGCGCCATATTTGAGGAGACCCAGTACTTC
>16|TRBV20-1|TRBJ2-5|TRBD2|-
CSARVPGLAGLETQYF
TGCAGTGCTAGAGTCCCGGGACTAGCGGGACTAGAGACCCAGTACTTC
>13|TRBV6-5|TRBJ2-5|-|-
CASSYSRSETQYF
TGTGCCAGCAGTTACTCGAGATCGGAGACCCAGTACTTC
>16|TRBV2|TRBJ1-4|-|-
CASSVPWRAEPEKLFF
TGTGCCAGCAGTGTCCCGTGGAGGGCGGAACCTGAAAAACTGTTTTTT
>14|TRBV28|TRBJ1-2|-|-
CASSNGISESGYTF
TGTGCCAGCAGCAATGGGATAAGTGAGAGTGGCTACACCTTC
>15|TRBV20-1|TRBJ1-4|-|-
CSATPRSATNEKLFF
TGCAGTGCAACACCTCGGAGTGCAACTAATGAAAAACTGTTTTTT
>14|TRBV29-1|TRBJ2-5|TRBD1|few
CSAHRGSGMATQYF
TGCAGCGCTCACAGGGGATCTGGAATGGCGACCCAGTACTTC
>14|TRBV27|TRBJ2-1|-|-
CASTAMATYNEQFF
TGTGCCAGCACCGCTATGGCGACCTACAATGAGCAGTTCTTC
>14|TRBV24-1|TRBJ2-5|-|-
CATSDGGLGETQYF
TGTGCCACCAGTGATGGAGGTTTGGGGGAGACCCAGTACTTC
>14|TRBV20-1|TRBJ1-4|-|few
CSASPHGVGEKLFF
TGCAGTGCTAGTCCCCACGGGGTAGGAGAAAAACTGTTTTTT
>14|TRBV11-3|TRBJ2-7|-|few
CASSSQQDSYEQYF
TGTGCCAGCAGCTCTCAACAGGATTCCTACGAGCAGTACTTC
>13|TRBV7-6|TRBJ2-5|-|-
CASSFGRRETQYF
TGTGCCAGCAGCTTCGGACGGAGAGAGACCCAGTACTTC
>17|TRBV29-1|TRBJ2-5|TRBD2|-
CSVGDSGRARYQETQYF
TGCAGCGTTGGTGATAGCGGGAGGGCCCGATACCAAGAGACCCAGTACTTC
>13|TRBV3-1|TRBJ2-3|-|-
CASSQGDSDTQYF
TGTGCCAGCAGCCAGGGGGATTCAGATACGCAGTATTTT
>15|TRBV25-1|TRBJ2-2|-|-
CASSEARFNTGELFF
TGTGCCAGCAGTGAAGCGCGATTTAACACCGGGGAGCTGTTTTTT
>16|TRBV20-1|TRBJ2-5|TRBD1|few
CSASAPGQGGVETQYF
TGCAGTGCTAGCGCGCCGGGACAGGGAGGGGTGGAGACCCAGTACTTC
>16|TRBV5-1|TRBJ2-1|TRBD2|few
CASSLATSGDYNEQFF
TGCGCCAGCAGCTTGGCGACTAGCGGGGACTACAATGAGCAGTTCTTC
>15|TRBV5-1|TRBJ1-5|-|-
CASSLVPGKEQPQHF
TGCGCCAGCAGCTTGGTTCCAGGGAAGGAGCAGCCCCAGCATTTT
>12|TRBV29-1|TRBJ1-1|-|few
CSVDREITEAFF
TGCAGCGTTGATAGAGAGATCACTGAAGCTTTCTTT
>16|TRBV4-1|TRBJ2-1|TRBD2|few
CASSQEASGRNNEQFF
TGCGCCAGCAGCCAAGAAGCTAGCGGGAGAAACAATGAGCAGTTCTTC
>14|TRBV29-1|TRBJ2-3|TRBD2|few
CSTERTSGTDTQYF
TGCAGCACCGAGAGGACTAGCGGGACAGATACGCAGTATTTT
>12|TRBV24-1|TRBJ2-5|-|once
CATSDFSETQYF
TGTGCCACCAGTGACTTTTCGGAGACCCAGTACTTC
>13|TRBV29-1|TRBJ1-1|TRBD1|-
CSVAGQGRTEAFF
TGCAGCGTTGCTGGACAGGGGAGAACTGAAGCTTTCTTT
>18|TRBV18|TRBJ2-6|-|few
CASSPWPAGNSGANVLTF
TGTGCCAGCTCACCATGGCCAGCCGGGAACTCTGGGGCCAACGTCCTGACTTTC
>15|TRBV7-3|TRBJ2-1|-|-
CATITGTTVYNEQFF
TGTGCCACCATTACCGGGACCACCGTCTACAATGAGCAGTTCTTC
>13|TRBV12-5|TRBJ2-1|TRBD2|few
CASGFWSGDEQFF
TGTGCTAGTGGTTTTTGGAGCGGGGATGAGCAGTTCTTC
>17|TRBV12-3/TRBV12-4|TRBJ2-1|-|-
CASSPIGRGSSYNEQFF
TGTGCCAGCAGTCCCATAGGCCGGGGGTCCTCCTACAATGAGCAGTTCTTC
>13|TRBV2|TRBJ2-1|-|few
CASYRKNYNEQFF
TGTGCCAGCTACCGTAAGAACTACAATGAGCAGTTCTTC
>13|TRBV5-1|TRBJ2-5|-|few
CASRGGDQETQYF
TGCGCCAGCAGGGGGGGTGACCAAGAGACCCAGTACTTC
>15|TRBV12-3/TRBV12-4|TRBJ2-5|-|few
CASSPEGVNQETQYF
TGTGCCAGCAGTCCCGAAGGGGTAAACCAAGAGACCCAGTACTTC
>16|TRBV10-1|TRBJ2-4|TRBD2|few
CASSESGAGGFGIQYF
TGCGCCAGCAGTGAGTCCGGGGCGGGAGGATTCGGCATTCAGTACTTC